This is a list of T cell receptor beta chains from one sample in a study of identical twins' blood T cells. TCRdb used MiXCR to reprocess the 5' RACE reads, holding one entry per CDR3 protein. This sample yields around 380,000 distinct CDR3 sequences, of which more than 25% are seen a single time; around 5.6% belongs to the top ten. Sequencing was carried out using PBMCs. Source of these receptors: a woman aged 18 to 55 in good health. The CDR3 runs from the conserved cysteine through the conserved F or W. A D gene is named only where the DNA matches it firmly. Rows give clone size only sometimes, using once, few, many, or a class for an expanded clone.

v_gene,len,abundance,d_gene,j_gene,CDR3aa,CDR3nt
TRBV15,15,-,-,TRBJ1-2,CATSDNPASPIGYAF,TGTGCCACCAGCGATAACCCCGCGTCGCCAATAGGCTACGCCTTC
TRBV5-5,15,-,TRBD1,TRBJ1-2,CASSFGQGIDYGYTF,TGTGCCAGCAGCTTCGGACAGGGGATAGACTATGGCTACACCTTC
TRBV14,13,-,-,TRBJ1-2,CASSPGQRDGYTF,TGTGCCAGCAGCCCGGGACAACGAGATGGCTACACCTTC
TRBV5-1,15,-,-,TRBJ1-4,CASSPRGGENEKLFF,TGCGCCAGCAGCCCTCGCGGAGGGGAGAATGAAAAACTGTTTTTT
TRBV28,12,few,-,TRBJ1-2,CASRGSGSGYTF,TGTGCCAGCAGGGGGTCCGGGAGCGGCTACACCTTC
TRBV29-1,13,few,-,TRBJ2-7,CSVETARSYEQYF,TGCAGCGTTGAAACCGCCCGCTCCTACGAGCAGTACTTC
TRBV20-1,12,-,-,TRBJ1-1,CSARGVVTEAFF,TGCAGTGCTAGAGGGGTAGTTACTGAAGCTTTCTTT
TRBV19,14,-,TRBD2,TRBJ2-3,CASSMASGRDTQYF,TGTGCCAGTAGTATGGCTAGCGGGCGAGATACGCAGTATTTT
TRBV7-6,14,few,-,TRBJ2-5,CASSPEDPQETQYF,TGTGCCAGCAGCCCGGAGGACCCCCAAGAGACCCAGTACTTC
TRBV7-9,14,once,-,TRBJ2-7,CASSLRDGTYEQYF,TGTGCCAGCAGCTTAAGGGACGGGACCTACGAGCAGTACTTC
TRBV7-2,13,many,-,TRBJ1-2,CASSLGLYYGYTF,TGTGCCAGCAGCTTAGGCCTATACTATGGCTACACCTTC
TRBV7-8,19,few,-,TRBJ2-1,CASSTPGTGLIAAVNEQFF,TGTGCCAGCAGCACCCCCGGAACAGGGTTGATCGCGGCGGTCAATGAGCAGTTCTTC
TRBV29-1,13,many,-,TRBJ1-2,CSVDDRNFYGYTF,TGCAGCGTTGATGATCGGAATTTTTATGGCTACACCTTC
TRBV12-5,11,-,-,TRBJ2-3,CASGPTDTQYF,TGTGCTAGTGGCCCTACAGATACGCAGTATTTT
TRBV19,12,many,TRBD2,TRBJ2-1,CASSIIATSIFF,TGTGCCAGTAGTATAATCGCGACTAGCATATTCTTC
TRBV5-6,12,-,-,TRBJ1-6,CASTLQGSPLHF,TGTGCCAGCACCCTACAGGGTTCACCCCTCCACTTT
TRBV20-1,15,few,-,TRBJ2-1,CSADPVEGSYNEQFF,TGCAGTGCCGACCCCGTGGAGGGCTCCTACAATGAGCAGTTCTTC
TRBV6-2/TRBV6-3,16,-,TRBD2,TRBJ2-7,CASSRRGLAGSYEQYF,TGTGCCAGCAGTCGCCGCGGACTAGCGGGATCCTACGAGCAGTACTTC
TRBV25-1,16,few,TRBD1,TRBJ1-2,CASSDPRQGLVRGYTF,TGTGCCAGCAGTGACCCTCGACAGGGCCTGGTTAGGGGCTACACCTTC
TRBV20-1,13,-,-,TRBJ1-4,CSADAWINEKLFF,TGCAGTGCTGACGCCTGGATTAATGAAAAACTGTTTTTT
TRBV6-5,14,-,TRBD1,TRBJ1-6,CASSYAGGYSPLHF,TGTGCCAGCAGTTACGCAGGGGGTTATTCACCCCTCCACTTT
TRBV9,15,few,-,TRBJ1-2,CASSVESGTGYGYTF,TGTGCCAGCAGCGTAGAGTCAGGAACGGGATATGGCTACACCTTC
TRBV2,13,-,TRBD1,TRBJ1-5,CASKDRENQPQHF,TGTGCCAGCAAGGACAGGGAAAATCAGCCCCAGCATTTT
TRBV6-2/TRBV6-3,14,-,-,TRBJ2-2,CASRPTGNTGEPFF,TGTGCCAGCAGACCCACAGGGAACACCGGGGAGCCGTTTTTT
TRBV9,11,few,-,TRBJ2-7,CATQRNYEQYF,TGTGCCACCCAGAGAAACTACGAGCAGTACTTC
TRBV11-2,15,few,TRBD2,TRBJ2-1,CASSATSGTYNEQFF,TGTGCCAGCAGCGCTACTAGCGGAACTTACAATGAGCAGTTCTTC
TRBV7-7,19,many,-,TRBJ2-2,CVELTGIPLASTNTGELFF,TGTGTCGAGTTGACAGGGATCCCACTAGCGAGTACGAACACCGGGGAGCTGTTTTTT
TRBV12-3/TRBV12-4,14,few,-,TRBJ1-3,CASSLRHLGNTIYF,TGTGCCAGCAGTTTACGGCACCTTGGAAACACCATATATTTT
TRBV6-6,16,few,TRBD1,TRBJ1-4,CASSYTTGTGDEKLFF,TGTGCCAGCAGTTACACCACCGGGACAGGGGATGAAAAACTGTTTTTT
TRBV5-1,16,-,-,TRBJ2-1,CASSPASGVAHNEQFF,TGCGCCAGCAGCCCGGCTTCGGGAGTCGCCCACAATGAGCAGTTCTTC
TRBV20-1,11,-,-,TRBJ1-2,CSSSSNYGYTF,TGCAGCTCGTCCTCTAACTATGGCTACACCTTC
TRBV9,11,few,-,TRBJ2-1,CASSAMKEQFF,TGTGCCAGCAGCGCAATGAAGGAGCAGTTCTTC
TRBV5-1,14,few,-,TRBJ2-7,CASSSTNSEYEQYF,TGCGCCAGCAGCTCCACTAATTCCGAGTACGAGCAGTACTTC
TRBV20-1,15,-,-,TRBJ1-5,CSARVQGPSNQPQHF,TGCAGTGCTAGAGTACAGGGCCCCAGCAATCAGCCCCAGCATTTT
TRBV2,12,few,-,TRBJ2-1,CASRTFSNEQFF,TGTGCCAGCAGGACTTTCAGCAATGAGCAGTTCTTC
TRBV2,14,-,TRBD1,TRBJ2-7,CASSRQGTAYEQYF,TGTGCCAGCAGTAGACAGGGGACCGCCTACGAGCAGTACTTC
TRBV29-1,13,few,-,TRBJ1-1,CSVKGPLDTEAFF,TGCAGCGTGAAAGGCCCGTTGGACACTGAAGCTTTCTTT
TRBV20-1,15,-,-,TRBJ2-3,CSARAPFLETDTQYF,TGCAGTGCTAGAGCCCCGTTCCTAGAGACGGATACGCAGTATTTT
TRBV30,14,few,-,TRBJ1-3,CAWNRGVRDNTIYF,TGTGCCTGGAATCGCGGGGTGCGGGACAACACCATATATTTT
TRBV7-2,15,few,-,TRBJ1-2,CASSLDERRVGGYTF,TGTGCCAGCAGCTTAGACGAACGCAGGGTAGGAGGCTACACCTTC
TRBV6-6,14,-,TRBD1,TRBJ2-1,CASSATGTDNEQFF,TGTGCCAGCAGTGCGACAGGGACGGACAATGAGCAGTTCTTC
TRBV7-2,13,many,-,TRBJ1-4,CASSFAGGEKLFF,TGTGCCAGCAGCTTTGCGGGCGGCGAAAAACTGTTTTTT
TRBV11-2,16,-,TRBD2,TRBJ2-5,CASSFLTPREEETQYF,TGTGCCAGCAGCTTTCTCACCCCGCGGGAGGAAGAGACCCAGTACTTC
TRBV20-1,15,-,TRBD1,TRBJ2-1,CSARVGTGSYNEQFF,TGCAGTGCTAGAGTCGGGACAGGGTCCTACAATGAGCAGTTCTTC
TRBV9,15,-,-,TRBJ1-2,CASSVANTGSRGYTF,TGTGCCAGCAGCGTAGCCAACACAGGGTCTAGGGGCTACACCTTC
TRBV20-1,12,-,-,TRBJ1-6,CSALDGGPPLHF,TGCAGTGCTCTAGACGGAGGTCCGCCCCTCCACTTT
TRBV3-1,13,once,TRBD1,TRBJ1-5,CASGQADNQPQHF,TGTGCCAGCGGACAGGCAGACAATCAGCCCCAGCATTTT
TRBV3-1,15,few,-,TRBJ1-6,CASSQKLGRHTPLHF,TGTGCCAGCAGCCAAAAGTTGGGGAGGCATACCCCCCTCCACTTT
TRBV6-4,13,medium-sized,-,TRBJ2-2,CASSEGDTGELFF,TGTGCCAGCAGTGAGGGGGACACCGGGGAGCTGTTTTTT
TRBV12-3/TRBV12-4,12,-,-,TRBJ2-3,CASRGAADAQYF,TGTGCCAGCCGTGGGGCCGCAGATGCGCAGTATTTT
TRBV20-1,16,-,-,TRBJ2-3,CSAGRRDPPERDTQYF,TGCAGTGCTGGACGCCGGGACCCCCCGGAGAGAGATACGCAGTATTTT